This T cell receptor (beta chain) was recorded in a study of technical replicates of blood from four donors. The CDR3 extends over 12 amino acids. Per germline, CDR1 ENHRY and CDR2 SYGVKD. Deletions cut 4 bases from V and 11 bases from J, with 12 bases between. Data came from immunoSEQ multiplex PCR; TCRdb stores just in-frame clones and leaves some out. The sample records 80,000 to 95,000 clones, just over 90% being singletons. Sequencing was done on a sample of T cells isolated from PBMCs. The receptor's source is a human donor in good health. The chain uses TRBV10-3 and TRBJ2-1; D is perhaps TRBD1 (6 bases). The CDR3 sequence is CAISGATGQQFF. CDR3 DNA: TGTGCCATCAGTGGAGCGACAGGCCAGCAGTTCTTC.